This T cell receptor beta chain was obtained from a study of follicular helper T cells after annual influenza vaccination. Germline V gives CDR1 SGHDT, CDR2 YYEEEE. The CDR3 contains 14 residues. Between the trimmed V and J ends, which lost 0 bases and 7 bases, there was a span of 13 bases. TCRdb's table, derived via immunoSEQ multiplex PCR, lists solely in-frame clones and lacks some. Here the sample spans approximately 1,500 clones, approximately 88% being singletons. Time point meaning: 2015-2016 season, pre-vaccination. Cells are cTfh (non-naive CD4+CXCR5+PD-1+), split by ICOS and CD38 into double-positive or double-negative.

The origin of this receptor is an adult who received the influenza vaccine. This chain connects TRBV5-6 to TRBJ1-2; no definite D call. The sequencing used CXCR5+ CD38- circulating T follicular helper cells from blood, collected on the day of influenza vaccination. Described subset: circulating Tfh, non-naive CD4+CXCR5+PD-1+ (ICOS+CD38+ or ICOS-CD38-). The DNA of the CDR3 is TGTGCCAGCAGCTTGGGGGTCGGTACGCGTGGCTACACCTTC. Translating gives CASSLGVGTRGYTF.